The 23 T cell receptor beta chains below were found in one sample sequenced in a study of blood T cell repertoires in COVID-19. Sequencing was performed with immunoSEQ multiplex PCR; in TCRdb, only in-frame clones are kept and a portion is missing. The sample shows roughly 120,000 clones, roughly 85% of them seen only once. The sequenced material came from peripheral blood. The origin of the receptors is a man in his forties with acute or convalescent COVID-19.

The rearrangement joins TRBV12-3 or TRBV12-4 to TRBJ1-2, with 9 bases aligning to TRBD1. J gave up 5 bases and V 4 bases, and 2 bases lay outside the gene matches. CDR3 size: 13 residues. This CDR3 reads CASSSTGGYGYTF. The DNA of the CDR3 is TGTGCCAGCAGTTCGACAGGGGGGTATGGCTACACCTTC.

This chain uses TRBV18 with TRBJ2-5; 7 bases fit TRBD1. After removal of 2 bases from V and 5 bases from J, the junction contained 5 bases not matched to a gene. Germline CDR1 is KGHSH and CDR2 is LQKENI. This CDR3 has 14 residues. The CDR3 is CASSPVTGSETQYF. The DNA for the CDR3 is TGTGCCAGCTCACCAGTGACAGGGAGCGAGACCCAGTACTTC.

The chain links TRBV7-8 to TRBJ1-3; D is undetermined. Germline V gene data show CDR1 as SGHVS and CDR2 as FQNEAQ. V was clipped by 5 bases and J by 6 bases, with 14 bases between them. CDR3 length: 14 residues. CDR3 nucleotide sequence: TGTGCCAGCAGCCATCAGGAAGGCGAAAACACCATATATTTT. This encodes CASSHQEGENTIYF. The complete variable domain, with remaining parts taken from reference TRBV7-8 and TRBJ1-3, reads GAGVSQSPRYKVAKRGQDVALRCDPISGHVSLFWYQQALGQGPEFLTYFQNEAQLDKSGLPSDRFFAERPEGSVSTLKIQRTQQEDSAVYLCASSHQEGENTIYFGEGSWLTVV.

This chain uses TRBV6-5 with TRBJ1-2, with unresolved D. Germline V gene data show CDR1 as MNHEY and CDR2 as SVGAGI. V lost 6 bases, J lost 3 bases, and 11 bases lay in between. The CDR3 extends over 13 amino acids. The CDR3 nucleotides are TGTGCCAGCAGAACCGGGAGTTACTATGGCTACACCTTC. Its protein product is CASRTGSYYGYTF.

V usage is TRBV29-1 and J usage is TRBJ1-1; a weak D match, TRBD1 (5 bases). Germline lookup yields CDR1 SQVTM and CDR2 ANQGSEA. V was clipped by 4 bases and J by 2 bases, with 11 bases between them. The CDR3 spans 13 residues. The CDR3 DNA sequence: TGCAGCGTTGTAGGGCAGGGCAACACTGAAGCTTTCTTT. Its protein is CSVVGQGNTEAFF.

The table lists this clone with a few counts. V usage is TRBV10-3 and J usage is TRBJ2-6, with D maybe TRBD1 (5 bases). In germline, CDR1 is ENHRY, CDR2 SYGVKD. The CDR3 consists of 18 residues. Trimming cost V 6 bases and J 0 bases, with 18 bases left between them. The CDR3 DNA sequence: TGTGCCATCAGGGGTTCGGGCAGGGCCGTCTCTGGGGCCAACGTCCTGACTTTC. It specifies CAIRGSGRAVSGANVLTF.

This clone was recorded only once. The rearrangement links TRBV12-3 or TRBV12-4 to TRBJ1-4; D perhaps matches TRBD1 (5 bases). The germline V and J ends were trimmed by 3 bases and 9 bases, with 11 bases remaining between them. This CDR3 contains 13 residues. CDR3 sequence (DNA): TGTGCCAGCAGTTTTGGGGCAGTCAAAAAACTGTTTTTT. This gives the protein CASSFGAVKKLFF.

V and J are TRBV21-1 and TRBJ2-7; the tabulated D call, TRBD2, remains unverified against the DNA. TRBV21-1 is deemed a pseudogene. CDR3 length equals 20 residues. The CDR3 coding sequence is TGTGCCAGCAGCAAAGCCGGGACTAGCGGGAATCCTCCGAGCTACTACGAGCAGTACTTC. Its translation is CASSKAGTSGNPPSYYEQYF.

This sequence joins TRBV19 and TRBJ1-3, with D hard to call. The CDR3 has 15 amino acids. Germline-derived CDR1 and CDR2 are LNHDA and SQIVND (reference sequence). The V end was cut by 1 base, the J end by 2 bases, with 9 bases between. DNA for the CDR3: TGTGCCAGTAGTATAGGGGAGACTCCTGGAAACACCATATATTTT. This encodes CASSIGETPGNTIYF.

The CDR3 nucleotides read TGCGCCAGCAGCCTTCGACTCACTAGCACAGATACGCAGTATTTT. It translates to CASSLRLTSTDTQYF. This rearrangement joins TRBV5-1 to TRBJ2-3; D remains ambiguous. This CDR3 comprises 15 residues. The germline V and J ends were trimmed by 4 bases and 0 bases, with 12 bases remaining between them. Looked up from germline, CDR1 is SGHRS and CDR2 is YFSETQ.

The chain links TRBV18 to TRBJ2-3; 10 nucleotides align to TRBD2. The germline gives CDR1 KGHSH, CDR2 LQKENI. The CDR3 extends over 15 amino acids. The V and J ends lost 5 bases and 2 bases, in that order; junction bases with no gene match: 4. This CDR3 is CASSILAGNTDTQYF. The DNA for the CDR3 is TGTGCCAGCTCAATACTAGCGGGGAACACAGATACGCAGTATTTT.

The gene calls are TRBV11-2 and TRBJ1-2; TRBD1 is a possible D gene (5 bases). Germline lookup yields CDR1 SGHAT and CDR2 FQNNGV. The ends were cut back, 0 bases at V and 8 bases at J, with 10 bases in the middle. The CDR3 is made up of 13 amino acids. CDR3 residues: CASSLEGGNGYTF. The CDR3 DNA sequence: TGTGCCAGCAGCTTAGAGGGGGGGAACGGCTACACCTTC. Combining the CDR3 with reference TRBV11-2 and TRBJ1-2 gives the whole variable domain EAGVAQSPRYKIIEKRQSVAFWCNPISGHATLYWYQQILGQGPKLLIQFQNNGVVDDSQLPKDRFSAERLKGVDSTLKIQPAKLEDSAVYLCASSLEGGNGYTFGSGTRLTVV.

The chain links TRBV2 to TRBJ2-7; D not certain. Germline V lookup: CDR1 SNHLY, CDR2 FYNNEI. CDR3 length equals 14 residues. V lost 3 bases to trimming and J lost 2 bases, with 11 bases between them. CDR3 loop: CASSEMAFTYEQYF. As DNA, the CDR3 is TGTGCCAGCAGTGAGATGGCTTTTACCTACGAGCAGTACTTC. The entire variable domain, with the rest obtained from reference TRBV2 and TRBJ2-7, is as follows: EPEVTQTPSHQVTQMGQEVILRCVPISNHLYFYWYRQILGQKVEFLVSFYNNEISEKSEIFDDQFSVERPDGSNFTLKIRSTKLEDSAMYFCASSEMAFTYEQYFGPGTRLTVT.

This rearrangement joins TRBV19 to TRBJ2-7; a possible D gene is TRBD2 (6 bases). Germline V CDR1 and CDR2: LNHDA, SQIVND (reference sequence). V dropped 5 bases and J dropped 1 base, with 9 bases sitting between them. The CDR3 is 13 amino acids. The CDR3 DNA is TGTGCCAGTAGTGGACGGGGGTCCTACGAGCAGTACTTC. The encoded protein is CASSGRGSYEQYF.

This chain uses TRBV19 with TRBJ2-1, with TRBD1 matching over 9 bases. CDR3 length: 14 amino acids. The J segment lost 7 bases and the V segment lost 5 bases, leaving 6 bases of the junction unmatched. Per germline, CDR1 LNHDA and CDR2 SQIVND (reference sequence). The CDR3 protein is CASSEGQGWNEQFF. The CDR3 DNA is TGTGCCAGTAGTGAGGGACAGGGATGGAATGAGCAGTTCTTC.

The chain links TRBV6-6 to TRBJ2-2; 7 nucleotides line up with TRBD1. CDR3 size: 16 residues. The germline V gene encodes CDR1 MNHNY and CDR2 SVGAGI (reference sequence). The V gene end was trimmed by 5 bases and the J gene end by 4 bases; junction bases not matched to a gene: 10. CDR3 amino acids: CASSPTDRLFTGELFF. The CDR3 DNA reads as TGTGCCAGCAGTCCCACGGACAGGCTGTTCACCGGGGAGCTGTTTTTT.

The chain employs TRBV5-1 and TRBJ2-7; 8 positions match TRBD1. Germline V gene sequence: CDR1 SGHRS, CDR2 YFSETQ. Trimming cost V 0 bases and J 2 bases; bases outside gene matches: 4. The CDR3 is 15 amino acids. The CDR3 DNA reads as TGCGCCAGCAGCTTGGGGACAGGGTTAACCTACGAGCAGTACTTC. Protein sequence: CASSLGTGLTYEQYF.

The rearrangement uses TRBV28 and TRBJ2-7, with D uncertain. Per germline, CDR1 MDHEN and CDR2 SYDVKM. The germline V and J ends were trimmed by 5 bases and 4 bases, with 15 bases remaining between them. This CDR3 is built from 14 residues. The CDR3 sequence is CASSHGISKYEQYF. CDR3 coding DNA: TGTGCCAGCAGTCACGGTATTAGTAAGTACGAGCAGTACTTC.

J is TRBJ2-3 and V is TRBV27, with 7 bases matching TRBD2. This CDR3 is built from 14 residues. After removal of 8 bases from V and 0 bases from J, the junction contained 5 bases not matched to a gene. Germline lookup yields CDR1 MNHEY and CDR2 SMNVEV (reference sequence). CDR3 DNA: TGTGCCAGCCTAAGGCGGGGGAGCACAGATACGCAGTATTTT. It translates to CASLRRGSTDTQYF.

The chain links TRBV5-1 to TRBJ1-6, with D perhaps matching TRBD1 (5 bases). Per the germline V gene, CDR1 is SGHRS and CDR2 is YFSETQ. V was trimmed by 5 bases and J by 7 bases, leaving 10 bases between them. The CDR3 covers 13 residues. CDR3 nucleotides: TGCGCCAGCAGGCGGGGGGTAAATTCACCCCTCCACTTT. It yields the protein CASRRGVNSPLHF.

The rearrangement links TRBV20-1 to TRBJ2-7; tentative D call: TRBD2 (5 bases). CDR3 length: 11 amino acids. V shed 7 bases and J shed 3 bases, with 10 bases lying between them. CDR1 and CDR2 from the germline V gene are DFQATT and SNEGSKA (reference sequence). The CDR3 sequence is CSVDYLYEQYF. For the CDR3, the DNA is TGCAGTGTTGACTACCTCTACGAGCAGTACTTC.

The chain links TRBV5-1 to TRBJ2-7; unclear D gene. The germline gives CDR1 SGHRS, CDR2 YFSETQ. V was trimmed by 4 bases and J by 2 bases, leaving 10 bases between them. The CDR3 extends over 13 amino acids. CDR3 DNA: TGCGCCAGCAGCCCGGGTTCACCCTACGAGCAGTACTTC. Translated: CASSPGSPYEQYF.

For this clone: One end of the junction varies from germline; a read error may be responsible. The chain has TRBV27 and TRBJ2-3; 13 bases agree with TRBD2. The CDR3 contains 15 residues. Germline V lookup: CDR1 MNHEY, CDR2 SMNVEV (reference sequence). The CDR3 spells CASSPTSGRKVGSTF. The CDR3 DNA follows: TGTGCCAGCAGCCCGACTAGCGGGAGGAAGGTTGGCAGCACCTTT.